The 27 T cell receptor beta chains listed next were all sequenced from one sample in a study of blood T cell repertoires in COVID-19. Assay: immunoSEQ multiplex PCR; the TCRdb copy retains only in-frame clones and omits some. The table records roughly 120,000 clones, roughly nine tenths of them present only once. Sequences were obtained from peripheral blood. The receptors shown here come from a man aged 55 to 70 with COVID-19, enrolled during active disease.

V usage is TRBV7-2 and J usage is TRBJ1-5; 9 positions match TRBD1. V trimming: 4 bases; J trimming: 9 bases; junction bases outside the gene matches: 10. CDR3 length: 15 amino acids. Germline V lookup: CDR1 SGHTA, CDR2 FQGNSA. CDR3 sequence: CASSYQTGGEGPQHF. In DNA form, the CDR3 reads TGTGCCAGCAGCTACCAGACAGGGGGAGAGGGGCCCCAGCATTTT.

The sample holds one count of this clone. The J gene is TRBJ2-5, the V gene TRBV12-3 or TRBV12-4; TRBD1 aligns across 7 bases. The ends lost 3 bases at V and 4 bases at J; junction bases unmatched: 2. The CDR3 loop spans 13 amino acids. The CDR3 DNA reads as TGTGCCAGCAGTTTGGGACAGCGAGAGACCCAGTACTTC. Residues: CASSLGQRETQYF.

The rearrangement links TRBV5-1 to TRBJ2-5; a weak D match, TRBD2 (5 bases). Germline CDR1 SGHRS, CDR2 YFSETQ. V lost 5 bases and J 7 bases, leaving 24 bases between the germline ends. This CDR3 spans 16 amino acids. CDR3 nucleotides: TGCGCCAGCAGACATCAGAGCTTCAAAGGAGGCGGGACCCAGTACTTC. Encoded protein: CASRHQSFKGGGTQYF.

The chain uses TRBV19 and TRBJ2-1, with D possibly TRBD1 on 6 matching bases. Trimming left V 4 bases short and J 3 bases short, with 7 bases between. The CDR3 is made up of 13 amino acids. Germline V gene lookup returns CDR1 LNHDA and CDR2 SQIVND (reference sequence). The CDR3 region is CASSTTGYNEQFF. CDR3 sequence (DNA): TGTGCCAGTAGTACGACAGGCTACAATGAGCAGTTCTTC.

This sequence joins TRBV10-3 and TRBJ2-5; no clear D. V shed 0 bases and J shed 5 bases, with 13 bases lying between them. CDR3 length: 15 amino acids. Per the germline V gene, CDR1 is ENHRY and CDR2 is SYGVKD. In DNA form, the CDR3 reads TGTGCCATCAGTGAGTCCGAGTTACTCGGGGAGACCCAGTACTTC. This translates into CAISESELLGETQYF.

The V and J genes are TRBV10-3 and TRBJ2-5; TRBD2 might be the D (5 bases). Between the trimmed V and J ends, which lost 6 bases and 5 bases, there was a span of 13 bases. CDR1 and CDR2 (germline): ENHRY, SYGVKD. The CDR3 length is 13 residues. The CDR3 sequence is CAISRGLGETQYF. The CDR3 DNA sequence: TGTGCCATCAGCCGGGGTCTCGGGGAGACCCAGTACTTC.

The rearrangement uses TRBV28 and TRBJ2-7, with 7 positions matching TRBD1. The germline gives CDR1 MDHEN, CDR2 SYDVKM. The length of the CDR3 is 14 residues. V was pared by 4 bases and J by 6 bases, with 9 bases of the junction left unmatched. This chain's CDR3 is CASSYQQGTGEQYF. The CDR3 coding sequence is TGTGCCAGCAGTTACCAACAGGGGACGGGCGAGCAGTACTTC.

The V call is TRBV2, the J call TRBJ2-1, with 10 positions matching TRBD2. The germline CDR1 and CDR2 sequences are SNHLY and FYNNEI. V dropped 7 bases and J dropped 4; count of bases not matched to a gene: 7. The CDR3 contains 15 residues. The CDR3 nucleotides read TGTGCCAGCACTCTAGCGGGAGTGTCGTACAATGAGCAGTTCTTC. Translating it yields CASTLAGVSYNEQFF.

This chain uses TRBV30 with TRBJ1-1, with 7 nucleotides matching TRBD1. CDR1 is GTSNPN, CDR2 SVGIG, per germline (reference sequence). With 3 bases clipped from V and 0 bases from J, the junction kept 16 bases outside the gene matches. The CDR3 runs to 18 residues. In DNA form, the CDR3 reads TGTGCCTGGAGACCCCGGACATGGGACAGCAGAATGAACACTGAAGCTTTCTTT. It yields the protein CAWRPRTWDSRMNTEAFF. Together with reference TRBV30 and TRBJ1-1, the CDR3 gives the full variable domain: SQTIHQWPATLVQPVGSPLSLECTVEGTSNPNLYWYRQAAGRGLQLLFYSVGIGQISSEVPQNLSASRPQDRQFILSSKKLLLSDSGFYLCAWRPRTWDSRMNTEAFFGQGTRLTVV.

The rearrangement links TRBV4-1 to TRBJ2-6, with a weak D call TRBD2 (6 bases). The CDR3 length is 17 residues. V dropped 6 bases and J dropped 0 bases, with 15 bases sitting between them. Germline values: CDR1 MGHRA, CDR2 YSYEKL. For the CDR3, the DNA is TGCGCCAGCAGATACGGGACTCTCAGCTCTGGGGCCAACGTCCTGACTTTC. Translated: CASRYGTLSSGANVLTF.

This chain connects TRBV4-2 to TRBJ2-7; the D gene is possibly TRBD2 (5 bases). CDR3 length: 16 amino acids. CDR1 and CDR2 from the germline V gene are LGHNA and YNFKEQ. The V and J ends lost 0 bases and 2 bases respectively, with 14 bases between them. This CDR3 is CASSQDFVGNAYEQYF. The CDR3 DNA reads TGTGCCAGCAGCCAAGACTTTGTCGGGAACGCCTACGAGCAGTACTTC.

CDR3 region: CASSFSEGALYF. CDR3 sequence (DNA): TGTGCCAGCAGCTTTTCTGAAGGGGCTTTGTACTTC. The rearrangement joins TRBV7-9 to TRBJ2-7, with TRBD1 as a possible D gene (5 bases). The CDR3 has 12 amino acids. Per the germline V gene, CDR1 is SEHNR and CDR2 is FQNEAQ (reference sequence). V shed 3 bases and J shed 12 bases, with 15 bases lying between them.

This rearrangement joins TRBV5-6 to TRBJ2-1; 9 bases line up with TRBD1. This CDR3 contains 15 residues. V gave up 3 bases and J gave up 6 bases; unmatched junction bases: 7. Germline CDR1 SGHDT, CDR2 YYEEEE. CDR3 region: CASSSATTGGNEQFF. The CDR3 nucleotides are TGTGCCAGCAGCTCGGCCACGACAGGGGGCAATGAGCAGTTCTTC.

DNA of the CDR3: TGTGCCAGCAGCTTCACGACAGGGGGGCCTTCTAATTCACCCCTCCACTTT. Its translation is CASSFTTGGPSNSPLHF. The chain employs TRBV5-6 and TRBJ1-6, with 9 bases aligning to TRBD1. Germline loops: CDR1 SGHDT, CDR2 YYEEEE. The length of the CDR3 is 17 residues. V trimming: 2 bases; J trimming: 6 bases; junction bases outside the gene matches: 9.

The V and J genes are TRBV10-2 and TRBJ2-7, with 15 positions matching TRBD2. Looked up from germline, CDR1 is WSHSY and CDR2 is SAAADI. This CDR3 comprises 17 residues. With 8 bases clipped from V and 0 bases from J, the junction kept 8 bases outside the gene matches. The CDR3 protein is CASGPGTSGRTSYEQYF. The DNA for the CDR3 is TGCGCCAGCGGCCCCGGGACTAGCGGGAGGACCTCCTACGAGCAGTACTTC.

The J gene is TRBJ2-7, the V gene TRBV2, with 8 bases lining up with TRBD1. Germline CDR1 is SNHLY and CDR2 is FYNNEI. The CDR3 loop spans 16 amino acids. Trimming cost V 5 bases and J 3 bases; bases outside gene matches: 12. Here the CDR3 DNA reads TGTGCCAGCAGTAGCCCCGGACAGGGTAAAATCTACGAGCAGTACTTC. Translating it yields CASSSPGQGKIYEQYF. The variable domain in full, with the rest retrieved from reference TRBV2 and TRBJ2-7, is EPEVTQTPSHQVTQMGQEVILRCVPISNHLYFYWYRQILGQKVEFLVSFYNNEISEKSEIFDDQFSVERPDGSNFTLKIRSTKLEDSAMYFCASSSPGQGKIYEQYFGPGTRLTVT.

This clone has just a few counts. The sample contains more than one DNA sequence encoding this CDR3. DNA for the CDR3: TGTGCCAGCAGCCCCCGACTAGCGGGAGGTAGCTACAATGAGCAGTTCTTC. Its protein is CASSPRLAGGSYNEQFF. This chain joins TRBV5-5 and TRBJ2-1; 13 nucleotides align to TRBD2. V trimming: 4 bases; J trimming: 3 bases; junction bases outside the gene matches: 7. Germline values: CDR1 SGHKS, CDR2 YYEKEE (reference sequence). The CDR3 has 17 amino acids. Based on the CDR3 plus reference TRBV5-5 and TRBJ2-1, the full variable domain is DAGVTQSPTHLIKTRGQQVTLRCSPISGHKSVSWYQQVLGQGPQFIFQYYEKEERGRGNFPDRFSARQFPNYSSELNVNALLLGDSALYLCASSPRLAGGSYNEQFFGPGTRLTVL.

The chain is built from TRBV4-1 and TRBJ1-1; possibly TRBD1 for D (5 bases). The CDR3 length is 16 residues. Between the trimmed V and J ends, which lost 2 bases and 4 bases, there was a span of 17 bases. Germline CDR1 and CDR2: MGHRA and YSYEKL. CDR3 in DNA: TGCGCCAGCAGCCAAACCCCAGGGTTTGGGATCACTGAAGCTTTCTTT. This gives the protein CASSQTPGFGITEAFF.

The chain has TRBV7-9 and TRBJ2-5; 8 bases are a match to TRBD1. Per germline, CDR1 SEHNR and CDR2 FQNEAQ (reference sequence). The CDR3 has 12 residues. V lost 4 bases and J lost 7; bases outside the gene matches: 2. The CDR3 coding sequence is TGTGCCAGCAGCTCGGACAGGGCGACCCAGTACTTC. The encoded protein is CASSSDRATQYF.

The rearrangement links TRBV7-6 to TRBJ2-1; 12 bases align to TRBD2. The junction had 10 bases not matched to a gene; V was cut back by 5 bases and J by 8 bases. The CDR3 consists of 16 residues. Germline V lookup: CDR1 SGHVS, CDR2 FNYEAQ. Written as DNA, the CDR3 is TGTGCCAGCAGCCTACTGACTAGCGGGAGTGTCTATGAGCAGTTCTTC. Amino acid sequence: CASSLLTSGSVYEQFF. Drawing the rest from reference TRBV7-6 and TRBJ2-1, the complete variable domain is GAGVSQSPRYKVTKRGQDVALRCDPISGHVSLYWYRQALGQGPEFLTYFNYEAQQDKSGLPNDRFSAERPEGSISTLTIQRTEQRDSAMYRCASSLLTSGSVYEQFFGPGTRLTVL.

The rearrangement links TRBV2 to TRBJ2-7; 9 bases agree with TRBD2. From germline, CDR1 is SNHLY and CDR2 FYNNEI. The CDR3 contains 16 residues. V shed 1 base, J shed 1 base, and the junction held 5 bases outside the gene matches. The CDR3 coding sequence is TGTGCCAGCAGTGAAGGGAGCGGGAGGAAGTCCTACGAGCAGTACTTC. It specifies CASSEGSGRKSYEQYF.

The chain links TRBV12-3 or TRBV12-4 to TRBJ1-4; D ambiguous. CDR3 size: 11 residues. The germline V and J ends were trimmed by 8 bases and 5 bases, with 6 bases remaining between them. The CDR3 DNA follows: TGTGCCAGCGGCATCAATGAAAAACTGTTTTTT. Its protein is CASGINEKLFF.

The chain combines TRBV13 with TRBJ1-2, with a weak D call TRBD1 (5 bases). From germline, CDR1 is PRHDT and CDR2 FYEKMQ (reference sequence). V lost 2 bases and J 8 bases, leaving 9 bases between the germline ends. The CDR3 is 12 amino acids. CDR3: CASSLQGRGYTF. The CDR3 nucleotides are TGTGCCAGCAGCTTACAGGGAAGGGGCTACACCTTC.

V is TRBV6-1 and J is TRBJ1-2; 7 nucleotides align to TRBD1. The CDR3 runs 14 residues. Losses at the gene ends were 3 bases for V and 8 bases for J; bases not matched to a gene: 9. Germline CDR1 reads MNHNS; CDR2 reads SASEGT. CDR3 DNA sequence: TGTGCCAGCAGTGATGGACAGGAGTTGTGGGGCTACACCTTC. It encodes CASSDGQELWGYTF.

The chain recombines TRBV3-1 (or the pseudogene TRBV3-2) with TRBJ2-1; 11 bases align to TRBD2. The V gene's germline CDR1 is LGHDT and CDR2 YNNKEL (reference sequence). CDR3 length: 16 amino acids. The trim removed 0 bases at V and 6 bases at J, leaving 4 bases unmatched. The CDR3 here is CASSQDTSGSSNEQFF. CDR3 bases: TGTGCCAGCAGCCAAGACACTAGCGGGAGTTCCAATGAGCAGTTCTTC.

This clone was recorded only once. The chain couples TRBV29-1 to TRBJ2-3; D is possibly TRBD2 (5 bases). The CDR3 has 14 residues. V lost 6 bases and J 2 bases, leaving 15 bases between the germline ends. Per the germline V gene, CDR1 is SQVTM and CDR2 is ANQGSEA. The DNA for the CDR3 is TGCAGCGTGGCCACGGGATCCTCCACAGATACGCAGTATTTT. It translates to CSVATGSSTDTQYF.

The chain links TRBV7-9 to TRBJ2-1; 9 bases are shared with TRBD2. The germline V gene has CDR1 SEHNR and CDR2 FQNEAQ (reference sequence). The CDR3 has 15 residues. With V trimmed by 5 bases and J by 6 bases, 8 bases remained unmatched. CDR3 sequence reads: CASSDGLAWSNEQFF. The DNA for the CDR3 is TGTGCCAGCAGCGATGGACTAGCGTGGAGCAATGAGCAGTTCTTC.